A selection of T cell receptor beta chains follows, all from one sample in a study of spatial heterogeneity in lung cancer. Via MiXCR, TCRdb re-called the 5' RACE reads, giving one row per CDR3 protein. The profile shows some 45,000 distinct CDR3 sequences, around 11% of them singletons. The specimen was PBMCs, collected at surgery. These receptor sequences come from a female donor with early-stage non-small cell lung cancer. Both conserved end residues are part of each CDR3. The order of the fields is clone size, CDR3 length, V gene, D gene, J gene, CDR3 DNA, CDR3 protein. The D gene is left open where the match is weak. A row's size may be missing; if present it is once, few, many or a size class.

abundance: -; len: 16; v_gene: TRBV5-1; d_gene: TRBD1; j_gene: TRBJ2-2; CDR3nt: TGCGCCAGCAGCTGGAGACAGGGGGCTGACACCGGGGAGCTGTTTTTT; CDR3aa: CASSWRQGADTGELFF
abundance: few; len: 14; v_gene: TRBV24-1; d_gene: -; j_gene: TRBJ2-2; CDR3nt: TGTGCCACCAACCCTGGCAGCAACACCGGGGAGCTGTTTTTT; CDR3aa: CATNPGSNTGELFF
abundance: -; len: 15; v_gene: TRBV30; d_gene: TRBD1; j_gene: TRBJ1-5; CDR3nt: TGTGCCTGGAGTGTGGACAGGGGTTGGAATCAGCCCCAGCATTTT; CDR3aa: CAWSVDRGWNQPQHF
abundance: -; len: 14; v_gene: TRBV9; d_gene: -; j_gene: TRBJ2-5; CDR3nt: TGTGCCAGCAGCGTAACGGGGACACAAGAGACCCAGTACTTC; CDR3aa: CASSVTGTQETQYF
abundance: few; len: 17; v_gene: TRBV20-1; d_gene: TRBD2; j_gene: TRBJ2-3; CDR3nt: TGCAGTGCTAGAGCAAAACACGGGGGGGCCGGGGCAGATACGCAGTATTTT; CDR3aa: CSARAKHGGAGADTQYF
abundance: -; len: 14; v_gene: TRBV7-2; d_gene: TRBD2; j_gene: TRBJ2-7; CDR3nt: TGTGCCAGCAGCTTGACTAGCGGGGGATACGAGCAGTACTTC; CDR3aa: CASSLTSGGYEQYF
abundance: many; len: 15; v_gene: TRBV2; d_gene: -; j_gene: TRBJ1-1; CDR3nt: TGTGCCAGCAGTCCTTCCCCGGTTGGGAACACTGAAGCTTTCTTT; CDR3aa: CASSPSPVGNTEAFF
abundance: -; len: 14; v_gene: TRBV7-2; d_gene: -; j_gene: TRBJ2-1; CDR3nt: TGTGCCAGCAGCTTAGCTCCTAGCCCCAATGAGCAGTTCTTC; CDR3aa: CASSLAPSPNEQFF
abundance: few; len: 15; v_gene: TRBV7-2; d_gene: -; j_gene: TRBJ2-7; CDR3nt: TGTGCCAGCAGCTCACCCGGGGAGAGCTCCTACGAGCAGTACTTC; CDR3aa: CASSSPGESSYEQYF
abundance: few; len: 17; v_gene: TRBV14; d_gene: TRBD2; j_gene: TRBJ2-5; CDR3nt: TGTGCCAGCAGCCAACACCGAAAAGCGGGGGCTTGGGAGACCCAGTACTTC; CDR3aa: CASSQHRKAGAWETQYF
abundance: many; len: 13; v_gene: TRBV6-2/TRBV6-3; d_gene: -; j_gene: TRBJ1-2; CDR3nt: TGTGCCAGCAGTCCGGACCTGAACTATGGCTACACCTTC; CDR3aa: CASSPDLNYGYTF
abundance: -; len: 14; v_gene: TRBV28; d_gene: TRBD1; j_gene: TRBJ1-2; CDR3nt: TGTGCCAGCAGTTCCCGGACAGGGAACTATGGCTACACCTTC; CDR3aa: CASSSRTGNYGYTF
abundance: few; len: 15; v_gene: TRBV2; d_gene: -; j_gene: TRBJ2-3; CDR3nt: TGTGCCAGCAGTGAAACTGGGGTGGGCACAGATACGCAGTATTTT; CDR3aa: CASSETGVGTDTQYF
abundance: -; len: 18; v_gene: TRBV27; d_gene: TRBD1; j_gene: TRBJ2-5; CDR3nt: TGTGCCAGCAGTTTATCTTGGCGGCAGGGGGCAACCGAAGAGACCCAGTACTTC; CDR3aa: CASSLSWRQGATEETQYF
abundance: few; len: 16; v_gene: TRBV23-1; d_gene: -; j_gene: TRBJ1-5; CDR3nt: TGCGCCAGCAGTCACCCCGGCGGGGGTTGCAATCAGCCCCAGCATTTT; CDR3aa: CASSHPGGGCNQPQHF
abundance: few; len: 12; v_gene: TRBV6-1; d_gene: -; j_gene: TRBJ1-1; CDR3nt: TGTGCCAGCAGTGCGGTTCGCACTGAAGCTTTCTTT; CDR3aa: CASSAVRTEAFF
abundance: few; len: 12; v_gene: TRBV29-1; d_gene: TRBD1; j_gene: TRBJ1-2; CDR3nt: TGCAGCGTAAAGGGACAGCTGAATGGCTACACCTTC; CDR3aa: CSVKGQLNGYTF
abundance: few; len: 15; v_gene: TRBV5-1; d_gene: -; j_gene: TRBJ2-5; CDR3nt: TGCGCCAGCAGCGCCCCGACAGCTAAACAAGAGACCCAGTACTTC; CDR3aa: CASSAPTAKQETQYF
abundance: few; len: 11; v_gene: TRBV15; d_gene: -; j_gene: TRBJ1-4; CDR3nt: TGTGCCACGGGGGGAAGGGGAAAACTGTTTTTT; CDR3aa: CATGGRGKLFF
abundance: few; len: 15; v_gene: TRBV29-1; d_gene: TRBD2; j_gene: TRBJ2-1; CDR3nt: TGCAGCGTTGTAACTAGCGGGGGGGCCTACAATGAGCAGTTCTTC; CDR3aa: CSVVTSGGAYNEQFF
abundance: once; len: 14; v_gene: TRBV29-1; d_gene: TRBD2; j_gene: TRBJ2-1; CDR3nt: TGCAGCGTAGAGTCCCGGGGGGGCGGTAATGAGCAGTTCTTC; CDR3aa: CSVESRGGGNEQFF
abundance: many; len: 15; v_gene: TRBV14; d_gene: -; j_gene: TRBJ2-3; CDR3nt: TGTGCCAGCAGCCAAGTGGCAGGGACCACAGATACGCAGTATTTT; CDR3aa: CASSQVAGTTDTQYF
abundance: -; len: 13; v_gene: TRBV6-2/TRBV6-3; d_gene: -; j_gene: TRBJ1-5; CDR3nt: TGTGCCAGCAGTTACGTGACCCATCAGCCCCAGCATTTT; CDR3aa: CASSYVTHQPQHF
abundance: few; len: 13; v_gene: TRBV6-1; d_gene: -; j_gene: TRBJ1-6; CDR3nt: TGTGCCAGCAGTGGACAGTATAATTCACCCCTCCACTTT; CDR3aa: CASSGQYNSPLHF
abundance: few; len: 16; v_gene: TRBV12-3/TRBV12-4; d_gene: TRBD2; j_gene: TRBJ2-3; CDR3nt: TGTGCCAGCATTCCCGGGACTAGCGGGGGAGCGGATACGCAGTATTTT; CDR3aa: CASIPGTSGGADTQYF
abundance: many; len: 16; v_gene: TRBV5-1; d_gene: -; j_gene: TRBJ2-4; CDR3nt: TGCGCCAGCAGGCCCCCGGGACAAGAAGCCAAAAACATTCAGTACTTC; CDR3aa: CASRPPGQEAKNIQYF
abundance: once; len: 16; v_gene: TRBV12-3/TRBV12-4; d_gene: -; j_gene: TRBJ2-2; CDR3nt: TGTGCCAGCAGTTTATCACAGATCGCGAACACCGGGGAGCTGTTTTTT; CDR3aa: CASSLSQIANTGELFF
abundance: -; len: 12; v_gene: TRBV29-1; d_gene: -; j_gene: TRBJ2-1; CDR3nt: TGCAGCGTAATGGACGGCCAAAATGAGCAGTTCTTC; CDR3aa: CSVMDGQNEQFF
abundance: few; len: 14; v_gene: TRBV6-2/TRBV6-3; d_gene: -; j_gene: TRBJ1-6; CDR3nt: TGTGCCAGCAGGCTGAAGGGGCGCGGTTCACCCCTCCACTTT; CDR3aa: CASRLKGRGSPLHF
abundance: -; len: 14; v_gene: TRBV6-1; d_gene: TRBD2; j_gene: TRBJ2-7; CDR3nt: TGTGCCAGCAGTGACCGGGACTACCAATACGAGCAGTACTTC; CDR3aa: CASSDRDYQYEQYF
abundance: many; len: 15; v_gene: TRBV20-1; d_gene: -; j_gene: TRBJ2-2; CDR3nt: TGCAGTGCTAGAGCCTCTACCGCTAGCACCGGGGAGCTGTTTTTT; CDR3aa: CSARASTASTGELFF
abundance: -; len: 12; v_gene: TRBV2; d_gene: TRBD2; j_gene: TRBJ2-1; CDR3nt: TGTGCCAGAGAAAGACTAGCCAATGAGCAGTTCTTC; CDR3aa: CARERLANEQFF
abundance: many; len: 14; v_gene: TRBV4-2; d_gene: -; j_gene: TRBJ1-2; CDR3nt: TGTGCCAGCAGCCGAACCGGGCAGAACCAAGGCTACACCTTC; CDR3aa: CASSRTGQNQGYTF